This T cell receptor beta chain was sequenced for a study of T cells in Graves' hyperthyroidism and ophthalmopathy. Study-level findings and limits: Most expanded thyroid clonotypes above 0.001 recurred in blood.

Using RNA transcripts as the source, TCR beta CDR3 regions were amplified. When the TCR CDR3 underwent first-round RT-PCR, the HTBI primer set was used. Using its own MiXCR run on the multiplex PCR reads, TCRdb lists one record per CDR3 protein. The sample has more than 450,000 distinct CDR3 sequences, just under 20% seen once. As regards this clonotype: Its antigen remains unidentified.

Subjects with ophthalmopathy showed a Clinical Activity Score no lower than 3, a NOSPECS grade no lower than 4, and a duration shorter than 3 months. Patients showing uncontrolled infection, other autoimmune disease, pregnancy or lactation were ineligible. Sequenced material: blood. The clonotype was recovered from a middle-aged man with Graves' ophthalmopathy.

The DNA for the CDR3 is TGTGCCAGCAGCCCCATCGGAGGGACTAGGCGCGCAGATACGCAGTATTTT. Translated, it gives CASSPIGGTRRADTQYF. The V gene is TRBV27, the J gene TRBJ2-3; 8 positions agree with TRBD2. The V segment lost 6 bases and the J segment 4 bases; nucleotides outside the gene matches: 15. The CDR3 runs 17 residues. Germline CDR1 is MNHEY and CDR2 is SMNVEV (reference sequence).